A single T cell receptor (beta chain) is shown here with its context. The antigen remains undetermined. It may be a read error: a sequence one base away is much more abundant. V shed 6 bases and J 7 bases; nucleotides not matched to a gene: 7. Per the germline V gene, CDR1 is DFQATT and CDR2 is SNEGSKA (reference sequence). This CDR3 region has 13 residues. No cell sorting was done before RNA was extracted from the tissue. The library came from three nested PCR rounds adapted from ARM-PCR protocols. TCRdb reprocessed the multiplex PCR reads via MiXCR and lists one record per CDR3 protein. Of tens of thousands of distinct CDR3 sequences listed, roughly 60% are singletons. The data were obtained in a study of tumor and adjacent non-tumor tissue in lung cancer. For the study at large: Millions of productive TCRbeta reads were obtained per sample on average. Broader study findings: Significantly higher TCR diversity was found in tumor than normal lung.

The receptor comes from a man in his fifties or sixties with non-small cell lung cancer. V usage is TRBV20-1 and J usage is TRBJ2-1; 9 bases line up with TRBD2. The sequencing sample was made of lung tumor tissue. CDR3 coding DNA: TGCAGTGCCCTACTAGCGGGCCAAAATGAGCAGTTCTTC. It codes for CSALLAGQNEQFF.